The 5 T cell receptor beta chains listed next were all sequenced from one sample in a study of brain metastases from non-small cell lung cancer. Here immunoSEQ multiplex PCR was the method, and the copy in TCRdb shows in-frame clones only, minus some. In the table there are around 2,500 clones, 86% of which are singletons. The source material was tumor-adjacent normal tissue. The receptors come from a donor at least 40 years old with non-small cell lung cancer.

The CDR3 region has the DNA TGTGCCAGCAGCCAGCGGGGCCCCGGTACGCAGTATTTT. Translated, it gives CASSQRGPGTQYF. The chain combines TRBV7-9 with TRBJ2-3; 7 bases line up with TRBD2. V was clipped by 5 bases and J by 8 bases; unmatched bases: 7. This CDR3 is 13 amino acids long. CDR1 is SEHNR, CDR2 FQNEAQ, per germline (reference sequence).

The chain joins TRBV7-2 to TRBJ2-5; D call uncertain. The V and J ends lost 4 bases and 4 bases respectively, with 10 bases between them. The germline CDR1 and CDR2 sequences are SGHTA and FQGNSA. The CDR3 runs 13 residues. The CDR3 region is CASSSVGRETQYF. The CDR3, as DNA: TGTGCCAGCAGCTCCGTTGGACGAGAGACCCAGTACTTC.

The chain carries TRBV5-1 and TRBJ2-3; D may be TRBD1 (6 bases). Germline values: CDR1 SGHRS, CDR2 YFSETQ. Trimming left V 7 bases short and J 0 bases short, with 15 bases between. This CDR3 spans 15 amino acids. The CDR3 is CASSEGDSSTDTQYF. CDR3 bases: TGCGCCAGCTCCGAGGGGGATTCTAGCACAGATACGCAGTATTTT.

The chain joins TRBV9 to TRBJ2-1; D gene unclear. This CDR3 is built from 15 residues. Trimming cost V 4 bases and J 5 bases, with 16 bases left between them. CDR1 and CDR2 from the germline V gene are SGDLS and YYNGEE. The CDR3 DNA is TGTGCCAGCAGCCTCCAGGTTAGCTTTGACAATGAGCAGTTCTTC. It codes for CASSLQVSFDNEQFF.

On this clone: Other DNA sequences in the same sample also yield this CDR3. The chain carries TRBV6-5 and TRBJ1-6; D not certain. V was pared by 4 bases and J by 7 bases, with 8 bases between. The CDR3 runs to 13 residues. Germline V gene sequence: CDR1 MNHEY, CDR2 SVGAGI. CDR3 protein: CASSSIENSPLHF. CDR3 DNA sequence: TGTGCCAGCAGTTCAATCGAAAATTCACCCCTCCACTTT.